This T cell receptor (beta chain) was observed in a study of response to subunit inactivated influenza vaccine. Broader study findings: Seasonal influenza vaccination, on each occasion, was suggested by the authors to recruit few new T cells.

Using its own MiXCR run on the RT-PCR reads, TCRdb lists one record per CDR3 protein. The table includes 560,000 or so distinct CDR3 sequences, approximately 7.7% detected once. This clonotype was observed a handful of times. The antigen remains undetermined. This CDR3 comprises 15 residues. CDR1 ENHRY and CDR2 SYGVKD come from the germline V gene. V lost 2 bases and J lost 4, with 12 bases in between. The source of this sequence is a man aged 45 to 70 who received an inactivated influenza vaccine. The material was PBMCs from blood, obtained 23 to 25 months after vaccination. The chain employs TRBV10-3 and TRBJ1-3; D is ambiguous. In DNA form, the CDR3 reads TGTGCCATCAGTGAGCCCCGAGCCATAGGAAACACCATATATTTT. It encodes CAISEPRAIGNTIYF.